Each of the 15 T cell receptor beta chains below was sequenced from the same sample in a study of metastatic and nonmetastatic thyroid tumors. With MiXCR, TCRdb reprocessed the PCR reads. The sample has more than 15,000 clones; approximately 30% are singletons. No patient had received any treatment before thyroid surgery. The sequencing sample was made of tumor tissue. The origin of the receptors is a male donor with papillary thyroid cancer or a benign thyroid nodule (not recorded which). Some clones in this sample may be carry-over from other donors' samples.

This clone is classed as large. CDR3 protein: CSAGDGYYGYTF. Written as DNA, the CDR3 is TGCAGTGCTGGGGACGGGTACTATGGCTACACCTTC. V gene TRBV20-1 combines with J gene TRBJ1-2; D possibly corresponds to TRBD1 (5 bases). The length of the CDR3 is 12 residues. V gave up 5 bases and J gave up 3 bases, with 10 bases separating them. Germline CDR1 and CDR2: DFQATT and SNEGSKA (reference sequence).

This clone was counted a few times. The chain links TRBV6-9 to TRBJ2-5, with TRBD1 matching over 7 bases. In germline, CDR1 is MNHGY, CDR2 SVAAGI. V shed 4 bases, J shed 4 bases, and the junction held 6 bases outside the gene matches. The CDR3 sequence is 14 residues long. This CDR3 reads CASSLVSGGETQYF. DNA for the CDR3: TGTGCCAGCAGTTTGGTTTCAGGGGGAGAGACCCAGTACTTC.

The chain employs TRBV5-1 and TRBJ1-1; 7 bases fit TRBD1. The CDR3 loop spans 15 amino acids. Germline assignment: CDR1 SGHRS and CDR2 YFSETQ. V trimming: 3 bases; J trimming: 2 bases; junction bases outside the gene matches: 7. The CDR3 DNA reads as TGCGCCAGCAGCTCCAACAGGGGCCAAAACACTGAAGCTTTCTTT. Translating gives CASSSNRGQNTEAFF.

At least ten counts were recorded for this clone. The chain carries TRBV20-1 and TRBJ1-1; 7 bases are a match to TRBD1. Germline assignment: CDR1 DFQATT and CDR2 SNEGSKA (reference sequence). With V trimmed by 5 bases and J by 7 bases, 13 bases remained unmatched. The CDR3 spans 14 residues. The CDR3 nucleotides read TGCAGTGCTGGCGCGTGGACAGGCGGAGGTGAAGCTTTCTTT. This encodes CSAGAWTGGGEAFF.

This chain uses TRBV11-3 with TRBJ2-7, with D hard to call. The length of the CDR3 is 11 residues. The ends were cut back, 5 bases at V and 3 bases at J, with 5 bases in the middle. CDR1 SGHNT and CDR2 YENEEA come from the germline V gene. The CDR3 DNA is TGTGCCAGCAGCCCCAGCTACGAGCAGTACTTC. Protein: CASSPSYEQYF.

This clone was seen many times. The CDR3: CATSVHGATDTQYF. CDR3 nucleotides: TGTGCCACCAGTGTCCATGGGGCTACAGATACGCAGTATTTT. The V and J genes are TRBV24-1 and TRBJ2-3, with a tentative D call TRBD1 (5 bases). The V gene lost 5 bases and the J gene lost 3 bases, with 11 bases spanning the gap. Germline values: CDR1 KGHDR, CDR2 SFDVKD. CDR3 length equals 14 residues.

There are many counts of this clone. The genes are TRBV7-2 and TRBJ2-7; D remains ambiguous. The V end lost 3 bases, the J end lost 2 bases, and 8 bases lay between the germline ends. The CDR3 contains 13 residues. CDR1 and CDR2 from the germline V gene are SGHTA and FQGNSA. The CDR3 loop is CASSFRVTYEQYF. The DNA for the CDR3 is TGTGCCAGCAGCTTCCGGGTAACCTACGAGCAGTACTTC.

In its sample, this clone was seen many times. The chain links TRBV5-1 to TRBJ1-2, with 8 positions matching TRBD1. Germline CDR1 and CDR2: SGHRS and YFSETQ. After removal of 7 bases from V and 7 bases from J, the junction contained 12 bases not matched to a gene. The length of the CDR3 is 14 residues. The CDR3 region is CASGNPGGAGGYTF. The DNA of the CDR3 is TGCGCCAGCGGTAATCCAGGGGGCGCAGGTGGCTACACCTTC.

This clone ranks as medium-sized (0.01 to 0.1%). The sample contains more than one DNA sequence encoding this CDR3. This chain links TRBV7-2 with TRBJ2-5; 10 positions agree with TRBD2. The CDR3 has 16 residues. The J segment lost 5 bases and the V segment lost 0 bases, leaving 6 bases of the junction unmatched. Germline V gives CDR1 SGHTA, CDR2 FQGNSA. The CDR3 coding sequence is TGTGCCAGCAGCTTAGCGCGCCTAGCGGGAGTTGAGACCCAGTACTTC. Translating gives CASSLARLAGVETQYF.

This clone has more than one count but fewer than ten. The chain couples TRBV30 to TRBJ1-2; D is perhaps TRBD1 (5 bases). The germline CDR1 and CDR2 sequences are GTSNPN and SVGIG (reference sequence). V was trimmed by 0 bases and J by 3 bases, leaving 11 bases between them. There are 14 residues in the CDR3. The CDR3 loop is CAWSVSGVYYGYTF. The CDR3 coding sequence is TGTGCCTGGAGTGTATCGGGGGTATACTATGGCTACACCTTC.

This clone was seen many times. The rearrangement joins TRBV7-9 to TRBJ2-7; perhaps D is TRBD1 or TRBD2 (5 bases each). The CDR3 totals 13 residues. Trimming took 5 bases from V and 7 from J, leaving 15 bases between them. CDR1 is SEHNR and CDR2 is FQNEAQ in the germline V gene (reference sequence). CDR3 protein: CASSLEGLGEQYF. The CDR3 region has the DNA TGTGCCAGCAGCCTAGAGGGGTTAGGGGAGCAGTACTTC.

This clone rates as medium-sized. The rearrangement uses TRBV20-1 and TRBJ2-1; TRBD2 might be the D (6 bases). This CDR3 is built from 14 residues. The germline V gene has CDR1 DFQATT and CDR2 SNEGSKA (reference sequence). Trimming cost V 4 bases and J 12 bases, with 22 bases left between them. The CDR3 here is CSAIRRAPPGGQFF. The DNA for the CDR3 is TGCAGTGCTATTCGCCGGGCTCCTCCCGGGGGGCAGTTCTTC.

This clone was detected once. The V and J genes are TRBV20-1 and TRBJ2-7; tentatively, D is TRBD1 or TRBD2 (6 bases each). The V gene lost 3 bases and the J gene lost 6 bases, with 12 bases spanning the gap. This CDR3 is built from 12 residues. CDR1 and CDR2 (germline): DFQATT, SNEGSKA (reference sequence). CDR3 nucleotides: TGCAGTGCTAGTTGGGGGGCTGCCGAGCAGTACTTC. It specifies CSASWGAAEQYF.

CDR3 loop: CASSLTGNSYEQYF. The CDR3 nucleotides read TGTGCCAGCAGTTTAACCGGTAACTCCTACGAGCAGTACTTC. This chain links TRBV28 with TRBJ2-7, with D uncertain. V lost 2 bases and J lost 0, with 8 bases in between. Germline loops: CDR1 MDHEN, CDR2 SYDVKM. The CDR3 has 14 residues.

This clone was seen ten or more times. The V and J genes are TRBV7-4 and TRBJ1-5; D gene unclear. V lost 3 bases, J lost 2 bases, and 8 bases lay in between. This CDR3 is built from 14 residues. The germline V gene encodes CDR1 SGHVT and CDR2 SQSDAQ. For the CDR3, the DNA is TGTGCCAGCAGCTTCAGGAATTGCAATCAGCCCCAGCATTTT. It translates to CASSFRNCNQPQHF.